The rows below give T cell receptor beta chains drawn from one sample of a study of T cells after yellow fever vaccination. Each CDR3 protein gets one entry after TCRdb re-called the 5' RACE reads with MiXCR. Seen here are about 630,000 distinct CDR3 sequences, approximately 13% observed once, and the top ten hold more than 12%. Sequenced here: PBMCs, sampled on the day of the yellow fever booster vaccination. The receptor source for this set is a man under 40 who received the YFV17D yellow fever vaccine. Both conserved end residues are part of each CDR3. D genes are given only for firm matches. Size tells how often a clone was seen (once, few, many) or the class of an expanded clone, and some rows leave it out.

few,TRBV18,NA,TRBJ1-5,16,CASSPDSGTFNQPQHF,TGTGCCAGCTCACCGGACAGTGGAACTTTTAATCAGCCCCAGCATTTT
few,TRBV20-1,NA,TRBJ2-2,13,CSARGGVTGELFF,TGCAGTGCTAGAGGCGGGGTTACCGGGGAGCTGTTTTTT
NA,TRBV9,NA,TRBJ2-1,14,CASSVEAPYAEQFF,TGTGCCAGCAGCGTGGAGGCTCCCTATGCGGAGCAGTTCTTC
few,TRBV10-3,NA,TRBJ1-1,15,CAISAFDRGARLAFF,TGTGCCATCAGTGCTTTCGATCGGGGGGCCCGACTGGCTTTCTTT
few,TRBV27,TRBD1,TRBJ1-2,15,CASSRSIRDRAGYTF,TGTGCCAGCAGCAGATCTATCCGGGACAGGGCTGGCTACACCTTC
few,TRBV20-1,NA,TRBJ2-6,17,CSAESGGKLSGANVLTF,TGCAGTGCGGAATCAGGGGGGAAGCTCTCTGGGGCCAACGTCCTGACTTTC
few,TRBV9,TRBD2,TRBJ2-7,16,CASSPPGLAGNYEQYF,TGTGCCAGCAGCCCTCCGGGTCTAGCGGGAAACTACGAGCAGTACTTC
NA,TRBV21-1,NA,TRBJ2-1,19,CASSQRTSGRARLFNEQFF,TGTGCCAGCAGCCAAAGGACTAGCGGGAGGGCCCGATTATTTAATGAGCAGTTCTTC
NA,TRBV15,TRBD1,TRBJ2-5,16,CATSRVAGQGKETQYF,TGTGCCACCAGCAGAGTTGCGGGACAGGGGAAAGAGACCCAGTACTTC
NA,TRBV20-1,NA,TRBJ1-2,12,CSATAGDYGYTF,TGCAGTGCTACCGCTGGGGACTATGGCTACACCTTC
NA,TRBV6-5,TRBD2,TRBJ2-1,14,CASSYTRERDEQFF,TGTGCCAGCAGTTATACGCGGGAGAGAGATGAGCAGTTCTTC
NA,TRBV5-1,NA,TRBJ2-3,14,CASSLGGTRDTQYF,TGCGCCAGCAGCTTAGGCGGGACCAGAGATACGCAGTATTTT
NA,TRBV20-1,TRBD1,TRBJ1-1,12,CSARAARDSAFF,TGCAGTGCTAGAGCGGCCCGGGACAGTGCTTTCTTT
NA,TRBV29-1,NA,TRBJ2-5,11,CSVVGQETQYF,TGCAGCGTTGTGGGCCAAGAGACCCAGTACTTC
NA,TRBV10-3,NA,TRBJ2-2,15,CAISPRDTNTGELFF,TGTGCCATCAGTCCACGGGACACTAACACCGGGGAGCTGTTTTTT
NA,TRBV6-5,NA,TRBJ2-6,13,CASSFDKANVLTF,TGTGCCAGCAGTTTCGACAAGGCCAACGTCCTGACTTTC
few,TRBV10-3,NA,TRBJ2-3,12,CAGKGTEDTQYF,TGTGCCGGGAAGGGGACTGAAGATACGCAGTATTTT
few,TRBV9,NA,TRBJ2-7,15,CASSQGTGQIYEQYF,TGTGCCAGCAGCCAAGGTACGGGACAAATCTACGAGCAGTACTTC
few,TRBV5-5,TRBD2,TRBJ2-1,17,CASSLGGGRPSYNEQFF,TGTGCCAGCAGCTTGGGGGGCGGGAGGCCTTCCTACAATGAGCAGTTCTTC
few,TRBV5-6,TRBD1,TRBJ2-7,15,CASSFKGQGAYEQYF,TGTGCCAGCAGCTTTAAAGGACAGGGAGCCTACGAGCAGTACTTC
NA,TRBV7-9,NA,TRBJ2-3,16,CASSPSLREPTDTQYF,TGTGCCAGCAGCCCCAGCCTCCGGGAGCCCACAGATACGCAGTATTTT
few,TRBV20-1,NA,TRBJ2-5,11,CSGIGPETQYF,TGCAGTGGTATTGGGCCCGAGACCCAGTACTTC
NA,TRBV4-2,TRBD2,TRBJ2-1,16,CASSQTASGSWNEQFF,TGTGCCAGCAGCCAAACGGCTAGCGGGAGTTGGAATGAGCAGTTCTTC
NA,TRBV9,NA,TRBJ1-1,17,CASSVGWLATQDTEAFF,TGTGCCAGCAGCGTAGGATGGTTAGCAACTCAGGACACTGAAGCTTTCTTT
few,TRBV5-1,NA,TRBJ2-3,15,CASSLVLATTDTQYF,TGCGCCAGCAGCTTGGTACTAGCCACCACAGATACGCAGTATTTT
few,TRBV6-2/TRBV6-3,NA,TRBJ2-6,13,CASDPGGANVLTF,TGTGCCAGCGACCCGGGAGGGGCCAACGTCCTGACTTTC
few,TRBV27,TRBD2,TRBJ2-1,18,CASSTNGLAGPPGNEQFF,TGTGCCAGCAGTACCAACGGACTAGCGGGCCCCCCGGGCAATGAGCAGTTCTTC
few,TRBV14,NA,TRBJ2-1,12,CASSQLGYEQFF,TGTGCCAGCAGCCAACTAGGATATGAGCAGTTCTTC
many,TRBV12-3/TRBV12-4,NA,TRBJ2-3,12,CASSRDVDTQYF,TGTGCCAGCAGCCGGGACGTAGATACGCAGTATTTT
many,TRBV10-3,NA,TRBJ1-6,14,CAISADRDNSPLHF,TGTGCCATCAGTGCGGACAGAGATAATTCACCCCTCCACTTT
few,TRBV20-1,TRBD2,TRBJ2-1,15,CSATRLAGDRFEQFF,TGCAGTGCTACAAGACTAGCGGGAGATAGATTTGAGCAGTTCTTC
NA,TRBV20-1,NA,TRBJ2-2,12,CSAPQRTGELFF,TGCAGTGCACCACAGAGAACCGGGGAGCTGTTTTTT
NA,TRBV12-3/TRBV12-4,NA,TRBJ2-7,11,CASGNLDEQYF,TGTGCCAGCGGGAACCTGGACGAGCAGTACTTC
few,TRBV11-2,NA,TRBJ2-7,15,CASSLFDLSSYEQYF,TGTGCCAGCAGCTTGTTCGACCTCAGCTCCTACGAGCAGTACTTC
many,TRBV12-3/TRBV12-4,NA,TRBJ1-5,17,CASSSSPPGIGNQPQHF,TGTGCCAGCAGCAGTTCGCCCCCAGGGATTGGGAATCAGCCCCAGCATTTT
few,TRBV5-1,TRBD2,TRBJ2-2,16,CASSLQSGMNTGELFF,TGCGCCAGCAGCCTTCAAAGCGGGATGAACACCGGGGAGCTGTTTTTT
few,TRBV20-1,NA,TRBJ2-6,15,CSARSTGFGANVLTF,TGCAGTGCTAGGTCAACAGGGTTTGGGGCCAACGTCCTGACTTTC
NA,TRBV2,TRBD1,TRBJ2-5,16,CASRRSPGQGEETQYF,TGTGCCAGCAGGAGATCACCGGGACAGGGGGAAGAGACCCAGTACTTC
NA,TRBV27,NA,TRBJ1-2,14,CASSSKGPYYGYTF,TGTGCCAGCAGTTCTAAAGGGCCGTACTATGGCTACACCTTC
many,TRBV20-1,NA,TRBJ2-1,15,CSARLWPDSYNEQFF,TGCAGTGCTAGACTCTGGCCGGACTCCTACAATGAGCAGTTCTTC
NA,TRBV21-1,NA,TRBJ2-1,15,CASSTPRDYYNEQFF,TGTGCCAGCAGCACACCCCGGGACTACTACAATGAGCAGTTCTTC